This is a list of T cell receptor beta chains from one sample in a study of blood T cells in healthy people across ages. TCRdb reanalysed the 5' RACE reads using MiXCR and keeps one entry per CDR3 protein. The table includes roughly 1,100,000 distinct CDR3 sequences, about 23% detected once. These records were also assigned to another study, of T cells of mothers and their children.

Source material: blood. These receptors all come from a girl between 2 and 10 years old in good health. The CDR3 runs from the conserved cysteine through the conserved F or W. The order of the fields is D gene, clone size, J gene, V gene, CDR3 DNA, CDR3 protein. The D gene is left open where the match is weak. Some rows have no size entry. The others give once, few or many, or a class for an expanded clone.

d_gene: NA
abundance: NA
j_gene: TRBJ1-1
v_gene: TRBV6-4
CDR3nt: TGTGCCAGCAGTGACGGGCTTGGGACTGAAGCTTTCTTT
CDR3aa: CASSDGLGTEAFF

d_gene: NA
abundance: NA
j_gene: TRBJ2-4
v_gene: TRBV28
CDR3nt: TGTGCCAGCAGTTTAAGTGATCGATCCATAACAACAGGCTACAAAAACATTCAGTACTTC
CDR3aa: CASSLSDRSITTGYKNIQYF

d_gene: TRBD1
abundance: NA
j_gene: TRBJ1-1
v_gene: TRBV7-4
CDR3nt: TGTGCCAGCACCAGGGACAGTGAAGCTTTCTTT
CDR3aa: CASTRDSEAFF

d_gene: NA
abundance: few
j_gene: TRBJ2-3
v_gene: TRBV7-9
CDR3nt: TGTGCCAGCAGCTTTCTGACAGGCATCACAGATACGCAGTATTTT
CDR3aa: CASSFLTGITDTQYF

d_gene: TRBD1
abundance: NA
j_gene: TRBJ2-7
v_gene: TRBV28
CDR3nt: TGTGCCACCAAAAAATCAGACAGGGGTTTCTACGAGCAGTACTTC
CDR3aa: CATKKSDRGFYEQYF

d_gene: NA
abundance: few
j_gene: TRBJ2-3
v_gene: TRBV20-1
CDR3nt: TGCAGTGCTAGAGACGGGTTGGCAGATACGCAGTATTTT
CDR3aa: CSARDGLADTQYF

d_gene: NA
abundance: few
j_gene: TRBJ1-6
v_gene: TRBV7-2
CDR3nt: TGTGCCAGCAGCTTACCGGTGGCGAATTCACCCCTCCACTTT
CDR3aa: CASSLPVANSPLHF

d_gene: TRBD2
abundance: NA
j_gene: TRBJ2-3
v_gene: TRBV20-1
CDR3nt: TGCAGTGCCCTAAGGACTAGCGGATCCACAGATACGCAGTATTTT
CDR3aa: CSALRTSGSTDTQYF

d_gene: TRBD1
abundance: NA
j_gene: TRBJ2-7
v_gene: TRBV28
CDR3nt: TGTGCCAGCAGTCCTGGACAGGGGCTCTTCCTCTACGAGCAGTACTTC
CDR3aa: CASSPGQGLFLYEQYF

d_gene: NA
abundance: NA
j_gene: TRBJ1-1
v_gene: TRBV29-1
CDR3nt: TGCAGCGTGCCTCTCATGAACACTGAAGCTTTCTTT
CDR3aa: CSVPLMNTEAFF

d_gene: TRBD1
abundance: NA
j_gene: TRBJ2-7
v_gene: TRBV6-2/TRBV6-3
CDR3nt: TGTGCCAGCAGTGGGGGGGACAGGGGAGATCTGGACGAGCAGTACTTC
CDR3aa: CASSGGDRGDLDEQYF

d_gene: NA
abundance: few
j_gene: TRBJ2-2
v_gene: TRBV6-1
CDR3nt: TGTGCCAGCAGTGCAAGGTTGCAGACCGGGGAGCTGTTTTTT
CDR3aa: CASSARLQTGELFF

d_gene: NA
abundance: NA
j_gene: TRBJ1-1
v_gene: TRBV5-1
CDR3nt: TGCGCCAGCAGCATTACGGGACAGAACACTGAAGCTTTCTTT
CDR3aa: CASSITGQNTEAFF

d_gene: NA
abundance: few
j_gene: TRBJ1-6
v_gene: TRBV4-1
CDR3nt: TGCGCCAGCAGCCGCCAGGGTCGGGGAAATTCACCCCTCCACTTT
CDR3aa: CASSRQGRGNSPLHF

d_gene: TRBD2
abundance: NA
j_gene: TRBJ2-3
v_gene: TRBV11-2
CDR3nt: TGTGCCAGCAGCTCGATTCGGGGGGGACTACTTATCACAGATACGCAGTATTTT
CDR3aa: CASSSIRGGLLITDTQYF

d_gene: NA
abundance: few
j_gene: TRBJ2-1
v_gene: TRBV27
CDR3nt: TGTGCCAGCAGTCCCCGGCAGTACAATGAGCAGTTCTTC
CDR3aa: CASSPRQYNEQFF

d_gene: TRBD1
abundance: NA
j_gene: TRBJ1-1
v_gene: TRBV10-3
CDR3nt: TGTGCAACCACCGGGACAGGGGGCCTGAACACTGAAGCTTTCTTT
CDR3aa: CATTGTGGLNTEAFF

d_gene: NA
abundance: few
j_gene: TRBJ2-4
v_gene: TRBV7-9
CDR3nt: TGTGCCAGCACCAACACCGCAGCCAAAAACATTCAGTACTTC
CDR3aa: CASTNTAAKNIQYF

d_gene: NA
abundance: few
j_gene: TRBJ1-2
v_gene: TRBV12-3/TRBV12-4
CDR3nt: TGTGCCAGCAGTTTAGCGCCCGCCCTCTATGGCTACACCTTC
CDR3aa: CASSLAPALYGYTF

d_gene: NA
abundance: NA
j_gene: TRBJ2-3
v_gene: TRBV7-3
CDR3nt: TGTGCCAGCAGTTCTATCCCGGGGGCCTGGGGAGATACGCAGTATTTT
CDR3aa: CASSSIPGAWGDTQYF

d_gene: TRBD2
abundance: NA
j_gene: TRBJ2-3
v_gene: TRBV10-3
CDR3nt: TGTGCCTCCCTAGCGGAGCAAGACACAGATACGCAGTATTTT
CDR3aa: CASLAEQDTDTQYF

d_gene: NA
abundance: NA
j_gene: TRBJ2-1
v_gene: TRBV10-3
CDR3nt: TGTGCCATCAGTGATAGTAGCGGCAATGAGCAGTTCTTC
CDR3aa: CAISDSSGNEQFF

d_gene: NA
abundance: few
j_gene: TRBJ1-5
v_gene: TRBV6-2/TRBV6-3
CDR3nt: TGTGCCAGCTCAGAACCCTATAGCAATCAGCCCCAGCATTTT
CDR3aa: CASSEPYSNQPQHF

d_gene: NA
abundance: few
j_gene: TRBJ2-5
v_gene: TRBV11-3
CDR3nt: TGTGCCAGCAGCTCCTCCCCAGGGCCCCAAGAGACCCAGTACTTC
CDR3aa: CASSSSPGPQETQYF

d_gene: NA
abundance: NA
j_gene: TRBJ2-7
v_gene: TRBV10-3
CDR3nt: TGTGCCATCAACGGGGACACCGACTACGAGCAGTACTTC
CDR3aa: CAINGDTDYEQYF

d_gene: NA
abundance: many
j_gene: TRBJ1-3
v_gene: TRBV7-2
CDR3nt: TGTGCCAGCAGCTTCCTTACAAGCTCTGGAAACACCATATATTTT
CDR3aa: CASSFLTSSGNTIYF

d_gene: NA
abundance: many
j_gene: TRBJ2-5
v_gene: TRBV15
CDR3nt: TGTGCCACCAGCAGAGTGCCGGGGTCAGTTTCAGAAGAGACCCAGTACTTC
CDR3aa: CATSRVPGSVSEETQYF

d_gene: NA
abundance: once
j_gene: TRBJ2-1
v_gene: TRBV12-3/TRBV12-4
CDR3nt: TGTGCCAGCAGTGCTCTGTTGCAGAGGGCCTCCTACAATGAGCAGTTCTTC
CDR3aa: CASSALLQRASYNEQFF

d_gene: NA
abundance: NA
j_gene: TRBJ1-1
v_gene: TRBV9
CDR3nt: TGTGCCAGCAGCGCTGAACCGGGCCTACCTGTTACTGAAGCTTTCTTT
CDR3aa: CASSAEPGLPVTEAFF

d_gene: NA
abundance: NA
j_gene: TRBJ2-1
v_gene: TRBV20-1
CDR3nt: TGCAGTGCTAGAGAGCGGAGCTCCTACAATGAGCAGTTCTTC
CDR3aa: CSARERSSYNEQFF

d_gene: NA
abundance: NA
j_gene: TRBJ1-2
v_gene: TRBV20-1
CDR3nt: TGCAGTGCTAGGGTGGCAAAATATGGCTACACCTTC
CDR3aa: CSARVAKYGYTF

d_gene: TRBD2
abundance: few
j_gene: TRBJ2-5
v_gene: TRBV6-1
CDR3nt: TGTGCCAGCAGCCGCGGACTAGCGGGAGCGGGGGTGGAGACCCAGTACTTC
CDR3aa: CASSRGLAGAGVETQYF

d_gene: NA
abundance: NA
j_gene: TRBJ2-1
v_gene: TRBV20-1
CDR3nt: TGCAGTGCTAGACCCAGCCTGAGGGAGCAGTTCTTC
CDR3aa: CSARPSLREQFF

d_gene: NA
abundance: NA
j_gene: TRBJ2-5
v_gene: TRBV2
CDR3nt: TGTGCCAGCCTTGCCTATCAAGAGACCCAGTACTTC
CDR3aa: CASLAYQETQYF

d_gene: TRBD2
abundance: NA
j_gene: TRBJ2-7
v_gene: TRBV29-1
CDR3nt: TGCAGCGTTGGGTGGGCTAGCGGAATGGGCGAGCAGTACTTC
CDR3aa: CSVGWASGMGEQYF

d_gene: NA
abundance: NA
j_gene: TRBJ2-3
v_gene: TRBV9
CDR3nt: TGTGCCAGCAGCGCACGGCATGACCCCGAGGGTGGTGGCACAGATACGCAGTATTTT
CDR3aa: CASSARHDPEGGGTDTQYF

d_gene: NA
abundance: few
j_gene: TRBJ2-1
v_gene: TRBV28
CDR3nt: TGTGCCAGCAGTCCCTCTGAGGGGGACCCCTACAATGAGCAGTTCTTC
CDR3aa: CASSPSEGDPYNEQFF

d_gene: TRBD1
abundance: NA
j_gene: TRBJ2-1
v_gene: TRBV7-8
CDR3nt: TGTGCCAGCAGCGTAACGGGACAGGGGGCGCGTAAACGGTTCTTC
CDR3aa: CASSVTGQGARKRFF

d_gene: NA
abundance: few
j_gene: TRBJ2-1
v_gene: TRBV6-2/TRBV6-3
CDR3nt: TGTGCCAGCAGTTACAACAGTTACAATGAGCAGTTCTTC
CDR3aa: CASSYNSYNEQFF

d_gene: NA
abundance: few
j_gene: TRBJ1-1
v_gene: TRBV12-5
CDR3nt: TGTGCTAGAATCTCAGGCACTGAAGCTTTCTTT
CDR3aa: CARISGTEAFF

d_gene: NA
abundance: NA
j_gene: TRBJ2-7
v_gene: TRBV2
CDR3nt: TGTGCCAGCTTGGGGATTTCCTACGAGCAGTACTTC
CDR3aa: CASLGISYEQYF

d_gene: TRBD1
abundance: NA
j_gene: TRBJ2-5
v_gene: TRBV20-1
CDR3nt: TGCAGTTCAAACTCCGGGACAGGGCTAGAGACCCAGTACTTC
CDR3aa: CSSNSGTGLETQYF

d_gene: NA
abundance: NA
j_gene: TRBJ1-2
v_gene: TRBV6-1
CDR3nt: TGTGCCAGCAGTGAAACAGTTTGGGGCTACACCTTC
CDR3aa: CASSETVWGYTF

d_gene: TRBD2
abundance: NA
j_gene: TRBJ2-7
v_gene: TRBV12-3/TRBV12-4
CDR3nt: TGTGCCAGCAGTGGACAATTCGGGACTAGAATCTACGAGCAGTACTTC
CDR3aa: CASSGQFGTRIYEQYF

d_gene: NA
abundance: few
j_gene: TRBJ2-7
v_gene: TRBV14
CDR3nt: TGTGCCAGCAGCCATCTGAGCGACTACGAGCAGTACTTC
CDR3aa: CASSHLSDYEQYF

d_gene: TRBD1
abundance: once
j_gene: TRBJ1-1
v_gene: TRBV29-1
CDR3nt: TGCAGCGTTGATGGACAGGGAGATGAAGCTTTCTTT
CDR3aa: CSVDGQGDEAFF

d_gene: NA
abundance: few
j_gene: TRBJ2-4
v_gene: TRBV11-2
CDR3nt: TGTGCCAGCAGCTTATGGGCAGGGACGCACATTCAGTACTTC
CDR3aa: CASSLWAGTHIQYF

d_gene: NA
abundance: few
j_gene: TRBJ2-7
v_gene: TRBV29-1
CDR3nt: TGCAGCGTTGAGCTGGAGGGATTCTACGAGCAGTACTTC
CDR3aa: CSVELEGFYEQYF

d_gene: TRBD2
abundance: NA
j_gene: TRBJ2-7
v_gene: TRBV7-2
CDR3nt: TGTGCCAGCAGCCGAACTAGCGGGGGGCCCTCCTACGAGCAGTACTTC
CDR3aa: CASSRTSGGPSYEQYF

d_gene: TRBD2
abundance: NA
j_gene: TRBJ2-1
v_gene: TRBV7-2
CDR3nt: TGTGCCAGCAGCTGGGGACTAGCGGGATACAATGAGCAGTTCTTC
CDR3aa: CASSWGLAGYNEQFF